A selection of T cell receptor beta chains follows, all from one sample in a study of brain T cells in children with intractable seizures. Libraries were prepared by immunoSEQ multiplex PCR; TCRdb keeps only in-frame clonotypes and omits some of them. Of 340,000 or so clones listed, about 94% are singletons. This sample comprised peripheral blood, obtained less than 6 months after surgery. These receptor sequences come from a boy under three years old with tuberous sclerosis and intractable seizures. Each CDR3 is given with its conserved first and last residue. The D gene is left open where the match is weak. The size entry is marked missing in some rows and otherwise reads once, few, many or a size class.

clone_size d_call j_call v_call cdr3_length cdr3_nt cdr3_aa
- - TRBJ2-5 TRBV9 14 TGTGCCAGCAGCGTAGATGTCAGCCAAGAGACCCAGTACTTC CASSVDVSQETQYF
once - TRBJ2-1 TRBV30 11 TGTGCCTGGAATGTCATTAATATGCAGTTCTTC CAWNVINMQFF
- TRBD1 TRBJ2-5 TRBV24-1 16 TGTGCCACCAGTGATTTGGATATACAGGGGGCAGAGACCCAGTACTTC CATSDLDIQGAETQYF
- - TRBJ2-2 TRBV28 15 TGTGCCAGCAGTTTGGGCGGGACGGTCACCGGGGAGCTGTTTTTT CASSLGGTVTGELFF
- - TRBJ1-4 TRBV15 16 TGTGCCACCAGCAGAGATGGGGGCAGGGTTGGAGAAAAACTGTTTTTT CATSRDGGRVGEKLFF
once - TRBJ2-5 TRBV30 13 TGTGCCTGGAGTGTAGGCTTTAGAGAGACCCAGTACTTC CAWSVGFRETQYF
- - TRBJ2-2 TRBV6-6 15 TGTGCCAGCAGCCCCGGGACCGTCAACACCGGGGAGCTGTTTTTT CASSPGTVNTGELFF
- TRBD1 TRBJ1-6 TRBV7-9 15 TGTGCCAGCAGCTCCACGGACAGGGGGCTTTCACCCCTCCACTTT CASSSTDRGLSPLHF
- - TRBJ2-1 TRBV7-9 12 TGTGCCAGCAGCTTATGGGGGCTTGAGCAGTTCTTC CASSLWGLEQFF
- - TRBJ2-2 TRBV24-1 13 TGTGCCACCAGTGATTTGCAGGGGGGGGAGCTGTTTTTT CATSDLQGGELFF
- TRBD2 TRBJ2-5 TRBV9 16 TGTGCCAGCAGCGTGACTAGCGGGACGAGGGCGGAGACCCAGTACTTC CASSVTSGTRAETQYF